This T cell receptor (beta chain) stems from a study of blood T cell repertoires in COVID-19. On the study more broadly: PBMCs, B-cell-depleted T cells, or T cells were the source of the cDNA or gDNA that made up the material.

The age range of participants was about 18 to 90 years, with residence in about 25 US areas. Using immunoSEQ multiplex PCR, the repertoire was profiled, and TCRdb retains in-frame clones only, with some absent. The repertoire holds about 240,000 clones, about 86% seen once, with about 3.5% in the top ten. V dropped 4 bases and J dropped 1; count of bases not matched to a gene: 3. Germline loops: CDR1 SGHAT, CDR2 FQNNGV. The CDR3 has 14 residues. The sequence was collected from a woman aged 40 to 55 with acute COVID-19. The chain is built from TRBV11-2 and TRBJ1-2; 7 nucleotides line up with TRBD1. Sequencing was carried out using PBMCs or T cells enriched from blood (not recorded which). CDR3 loop: CASSSGQNNYGYTF. For the CDR3, the DNA is TGTGCCAGCAGCTCGGGACAGAATAACTATGGCTACACCTTC.